This TCR beta chain derives from a study of regulatory T cells in long-lasting Graves disease. Construction of TCR beta libraries relied on iRepertoire HTBI primers and on Arm-PCR targeting CDR3 regions. TCRdb re-derived calls from the multiplex PCR reads in MiXCR, one entry per CDR3 protein. There are about 500,000 distinct CDR3 sequences in the sample; around 15% occur only once, and 9.5% to 15% lies in the top ten. This clonotype showed up many times. One end of the junction does not line up with germline, which may come from a read error. Indicated time point: newly diagnosed GD, antithyroid drugs for less than 3 months. RNA from PBMCs was the source of the TCR library. The germline gives CDR1 DFQATT, CDR2 SNEGSKA (reference sequence). This CDR3 contains 13 residues. These data also formed part of another study, on T cells in Graves' hyperthyroidism and ophthalmopathy.

Specimen: peripheral blood mononuclear cells (PBMCs), collected at new diagnosis, from a patient treated with antithyroid drugs. V usage is TRBV20-1 and J usage is TRBJ2-5; perhaps TRBD2 as D (7 bases). The receptor comes from a man aged 35 to 55 with Graves disease. CDR3 protein: CSVRGGVQETQYF. Written as DNA, the CDR3 is TGCAGTGTTAGAGGGGGGGTCCAAGAGACCCAGTACTTC.